The clone carrying this T cell receptor beta chain has a single count. This sample stems from a study of blood T cell repertoires in COVID-19. Looking at the study overall: There were acute and convalescent COVID-19 samples, and they came from the United States, Italy and Spain. From T cells, B-cell-depleted T cells, or PBMCs came the material, which was cDNA or gDNA.

Sequencing was performed with immunoSEQ multiplex PCR; in TCRdb, only in-frame clones are kept and a portion is missing. The profile covers about 150,000 clones, with about 83% appearing a single time and roughly an eighth taken by the ten largest. CDR1 is SGDLS, CDR2 YYNGEE, per germline. This CDR3 is built from 17 residues. V lost 4 bases and J lost 4; bases outside the gene matches: 11. V gene TRBV9 combines with J gene TRBJ2-2, with TRBD1 matching 9 bases. The clonotype comes from a woman in her fifties or sixties with COVID-19, enrolled during active disease. Sample: peripheral blood. DNA for the CDR3: TGTGCCAGCAGCCCCCGCTCCGGGACAGGGTCCACCGGGGAGCTGTTTTTT. Protein product: CASSPRSGTGSTGELFF. Complete variable domain (other parts from reference TRBV9 and TRBJ2-2): DSGVTQTPKHLITATGQRVTLRCSPRSGDLSVYWYQQSLDQGLQFLIQYYNGEERAKGNILERFSAQQFPDLHSELNLSSLELGDSALYFCASSPRSGTGSTGELFFGEGSRLTVL.